A single sample gave rise to the 10 T cell receptor beta chains below, sequenced in a study of blood T cell repertoires in COVID-19. Repertoires were generated with immunoSEQ multiplex PCR, while TCRdb's copy carries only in-frame clones and drops some. The sample has 150,000 to 200,000 clones, roughly 86% seen once. The sample consisted of peripheral blood. The receptors were gathered from a woman aged 80 or over in a cohort sampled during active or convalescent COVID-19.

This rearrangement joins TRBV6-2 or TRBV6-3 to TRBJ1-2, with a weak D call TRBD1 (5 bases). In germline, CDR1 is MNHEY, CDR2 SVGEGT. Trimming cost V 2 bases and J 6 bases, with 16 bases left between them. The CDR3 covers 15 residues. CDR3 DNA: TGTGCCAGCAGTTACACCCCCCGACGGGGGGATGGCTACACCTTC. Its protein product is CASSYTPRRGDGYTF.

CDR3 loop: CAWSHPGTSGGALEQYF. In nucleotides, the CDR3 is TGTGCCTGGAGTCACCCCGGGACTAGCGGGGGGGCCCTCGAGCAGTACTTC. This chain joins TRBV30 and TRBJ2-7, with 16 nucleotides matching TRBD2. The junction had 10 bases not matched to a gene; V was cut back by 2 bases and J by 6 bases. CDR1 GTSNPN and CDR2 SVGIG come from the germline V gene (reference sequence). This CDR3 comprises 17 residues.

This chain links TRBV12-3 or TRBV12-4 with TRBJ1-2, with D tentatively TRBD1 (6 bases). Between the trimmed V and J ends, which lost 2 bases and 10 bases, there was a span of 14 bases. CDR3 length: 13 residues. The CDR3 nucleotides are TGTGCCAGCAGTTTATACGACAGGAGCGCCTACACCTTC. Translated, it gives CASSLYDRSAYTF.

The chain combines TRBV5-1 with TRBJ2-1; TRBD1 matches at 12 bases. Germline V gene lookup returns CDR1 SGHRS and CDR2 YFSETQ. The CDR3 runs 15 residues. Trimming at V came to 5 bases and at J to 3 bases, leaving 3 bases not matched to a gene. CDR3 sequence reads: CASRGTGGDYNEQFF. Written as DNA, the CDR3 is TGCGCCAGCAGAGGGACAGGGGGCGACTACAATGAGCAGTTCTTC.

A word on this clone: Other DNA sequences in this specimen translate into the identical CDR3. The chain employs TRBV5-1 and TRBJ1-1; 7 positions agree with TRBD1. The J segment lost 1 base and the V segment lost 4 bases, leaving 4 bases of the junction unmatched. The CDR3 covers 14 residues. From germline, CDR1 is SGHRS and CDR2 YFSETQ. CDR3 DNA: TGCGCCAGCAGCGGGCGGACAGGGAACACTGAAGCTTTCTTT. Protein sequence: CASSGRTGNTEAFF. Full variable domain (rest looked up from reference TRBV5-1 and TRBJ1-1): KAGVTQTPRYLIKTRGQQVTLSCSPISGHRSVSWYQQTPGQGLQFLFEYFSETQRNKGNFPGRFSGRQFSNSRSEMNVSTLELGDSALYLCASSGRTGNTEAFFGQGTRLTVV.

This chain links TRBV5-1 with TRBJ2-2; 7 bases agree with TRBD2. V shed 1 base and J 4 bases; nucleotides not matched to a gene: 1. The CDR3 spans 14 residues. Germline CDR1 reads SGHRS; CDR2 reads YFSETQ. The DNA of the CDR3 is TGCGCCAGCAGCTTGCAGCGGGGCACCGGGGAGCTGTTTTTT. Translated, it gives CASSLQRGTGELFF.

There are a few counts of this clone. V and J are TRBV19 and TRBJ1-3; D gene unclear. CDR1 and CDR2 from the germline V gene are LNHDA and SQIVND (reference sequence). CDR3 size: 13 residues. The V end was cut by 5 bases, the J end by 9 bases, with 14 bases between. CDR3 sequence (DNA): TGTGCCAGTAGTCCCGGAGCCGCTGGCACCATATATTTT. Translated: CASSPGAAGTIYF.

The rearrangement links TRBV10-2 to TRBJ2-5; TRBD1 might be the D (7 bases). The length of the CDR3 is 14 residues. Germline CDR1 WSHSY, CDR2 SAAADI. The ends were cut back, 6 bases at V and 5 bases at J, with 16 bases in the middle. The CDR3 here is CASSQGGTFETQYF. CDR3 nucleotides: TGCGCCAGCAGCCAGGGGGGTACTTTTGAGACCCAGTACTTC.

The V and J genes are TRBV5-5 and TRBJ1-3; the D gene is possibly TRBD1 (5 bases). Germline CDR1 reads SGHKS; CDR2 reads YYEKEE (reference sequence). V lost 4 bases to trimming and J lost 4 bases, with 18 bases between them. This CDR3 region has 16 residues. The CDR3 DNA is TGTGCCAGCAGCCCCTCATCAGGGTTCCAAGGAAACACCATATATTTT. Its protein is CASSPSSGFQGNTIYF.

This clone was counted once. The CDR3 protein is CASSLGGGVEHF. As DNA, the CDR3 is TGTGCCAGCAGCTTAGGTGGGGGGGTCGAGCATTTT. V usage is TRBV7-9 and J usage is TRBJ1-5; D might be TRBD1 (5 bases). Germline assignment: CDR1 SEHNR and CDR2 FQNEAQ (reference sequence). CDR3 length: 12 residues. V shed 1 base and J shed 14 bases, with 12 bases lying between them.